The rows below give T cell receptor beta chains drawn from one sample of a study of blood T cell repertoires in COVID-19. Sequencing was performed with immunoSEQ multiplex PCR; in TCRdb, only in-frame clones are kept and a portion is missing. The sample records about 22,000 clones, roughly nine tenths being singletons. The sequenced sample was peripheral blood. The receptor set was obtained from a man between 65 and 85 years old with COVID-19, enrolled during active disease. CDR3s include the opening cysteine and the closing phenylalanine or tryptophan. Each record gives: V gene, clone size, D gene, J gene, CDR3 DNA, CDR3 protein. D genes are given only for firm matches. A row's size may be missing; if present it is once, few, many or a size class.

TRBV5-1	once	-	TRBJ1-6	TGCGCCAGCACCACATTTGACTCCTATAATTCACCCCTCCACTTT	CASTTFDSYNSPLHF
TRBV10-3	-	TRBD2	TRBJ2-5	TGTGCCATCAGTGGGACTAGCGGGAGGGCCCAGGGAGAGACCCAGTACTTC	CAISGTSGRAQGETQYF
TRBV27	-	TRBD2	TRBJ2-7	TGTGCCAGCAGTCCCCGGGGGGTCACCTACGAGCAGTACTTC	CASSPRGVTYEQYF
TRBV27	-	-	TRBJ2-1	TGTGCCAGCAGTTTATCCCCTAGGAATGAGCAGTTCTTC	CASSLSPRNEQFF
TRBV6-5	-	-	TRBJ1-2	TGTGCCAGCAGTACCGGACAGCTTAACTATGGCTACACCTTC	CASSTGQLNYGYTF
TRBV7-6	few	-	TRBJ1-6	TGTGCCAGCAGCCTAACAGGTCCGAGCTCCTATAATTCACCCCTCCACTTT	CASSLTGPSSYNSPLHF
TRBV6-5	-	TRBD1	TRBJ2-7	TGTGCCAGCAGTTACACGGGACAGGGGGCCGAGCAGTACTTC	CASSYTGQGAEQYF
TRBV7-2	-	-	TRBJ1-1	TGTGCCAGCAGCTTCCGAGATTCCACTGAAGCTTTCTTT	CASSFRDSTEAFF
TRBV6-6	-	-	TRBJ2-1	TGTGCCAGCAGTCAGTTAGAGTACAATGAGCAGTTCTTC	CASSQLEYNEQFF
TRBV5-1	-	-	TRBJ1-1	TGCGCCAGCAGCTTGAGCCCGAGGGACACTGAAGCTTTCTTT	CASSLSPRDTEAFF
TRBV6-5	-	TRBD1	TRBJ1-2	TGTGCCAGCAGTTACCGGGACAGGGAAAAGGGTGGCTACACCTTC	CASSYRDREKGGYTF
TRBV6-5	-	TRBD1	TRBJ2-2	TGTGCCAGTACAGGGGATGGGACCGGGGAGCTGTTTTTT	CASTGDGTGELFF
TRBV6-5	-	TRBD1	TRBJ2-2	TGTGCCAGCAGTCGGACAGGGGTGACCGGGGAGCTGTTTTTT	CASSRTGVTGELFF
TRBV7-8	-	TRBD2	TRBJ2-2	TGTGCCAGCAGCTCGATCCCGCTAGCGGGAGGGCCCGGGGAGCTGTTTTTT	CASSSIPLAGGPGELFF
TRBV19	once	-	TRBJ2-5	TGTGCCAGTAGTATAGGCAGGGGCCAGTACCAAGAGACCCAGTACTTC	CASSIGRGQYQETQYF
TRBV11-2	-	-	TRBJ1-3	TGTGCCAGCAGCCGAATTTGGCCCTCTGGAAACACCATATATTTT	CASSRIWPSGNTIYF
TRBV7-2	-	-	TRBJ1-2	TGTGCCAGCAGCCGTTATTTGGGGGCTGGCTACACCTTC	CASSRYLGAGYTF
TRBV11-1	-	TRBD2	TRBJ2-1	TGTGCCAGCAGTAGCGGGAGTGCCTACAATGAGCAGTTCTTC	CASSSGSAYNEQFF
TRBV6-2/TRBV6-3	-	-	TRBJ2-7	TGTGCCAGCAGTGCACAGGGCTACGAGCAGTACTTC	CASSAQGYEQYF
TRBV11-2	-	TRBD1	TRBJ1-4	TGTGCCAGCAGCATGACAGGGGTTAATGAAAAACTGTTTTTT	CASSMTGVNEKLFF
TRBV5-1	-	-	TRBJ2-7	TGCGCCAGCAGCTCCGGGGACTCCTACGAGCAGTACTTC	CASSSGDSYEQYF
TRBV19	-	TRBD1	TRBJ2-3	TGTGCCAGTAGTTGGACAGGGGACACAGATACGCAGTATTTT	CASSWTGDTDTQYF
TRBV6-5	once	-	TRBJ1-2	TGTGCCAGCAGTTCTACAGGGACCTTTAACTATGGCTACACCTTC	CASSSTGTFNYGYTF
TRBV5-4	-	TRBD1	TRBJ2-7	TGTGCCAGCAGCTTGGACAGGGGCGCCTACGAGCAGTACTTC	CASSLDRGAYEQYF
TRBV9	-	-	TRBJ2-3	TGTGCCAGCAGCCCCCTTAGTAGCGTTTTAAGAGATACGCAGTATTTT	CASSPLSSVLRDTQYF
TRBV4-1	-	-	TRBJ1-1	TGCGCCAGCAGCCAAGTCGGGAGTGAAGCTTTCTTT	CASSQVGSEAFF
TRBV19	-	-	TRBJ1-5	TGTGCCGCTAGCCCTACATCCAGCAATCAGCCCCAGCATTTT	CAASPTSSNQPQHF
TRBV7-6	once	-	TRBJ2-5	TGTGCCAGCAGCTTAAAGTACGCGGGAAGCAAAGAGACCCAGTACTTC	CASSLKYAGSKETQYF
TRBV19	-	-	TRBJ2-7	TGTGCCAGTAGTATCCTTGACAATTACCACGAGCAGTACTTC	CASSILDNYHEQYF
TRBV5-1	few	TRBD1	TRBJ1-1	TGCGCCAGCAGCTTGGCCGTGGGACAGGGGACCGAAGCTTTCTTT	CASSLAVGQGTEAFF
TRBV6-5	-	TRBD2	TRBJ2-7	TGTGCCAGCAGGGCCGGGACTAGCGACTCCTACGAGCAGTACTTC	CASRAGTSDSYEQYF
TRBV7-9	-	-	TRBJ2-2	TGTGCCAGCAGCCTATTCCCCTGGGAGCTGTTTTTT	CASSLFPWELFF
TRBV7-2	-	-	TRBJ1-5	TGTGCCAGCAGCTTTTCAGGGTACAATCAGCCCCAGCATTTT	CASSFSGYNQPQHF
TRBV7-9	-	TRBD1	TRBJ1-4	TGTGCCAGCAGCCCCCAGGGGGATGTTGATGAAAAACTGTTTTTT	CASSPQGDVDEKLFF
TRBV7-9	-	TRBD1	TRBJ1-1	TGTGCCAGCAGCCTGGGACAGTGGAACACTGAAGCTTTCTTT	CASSLGQWNTEAFF
TRBV9	-	-	TRBJ2-7	TGTGCCAGCAGCTGGGGACTCCTGGGGGAGCAGTACTTC	CASSWGLLGEQYF
TRBV6-6	-	-	TRBJ1-3	TGTGCCAGCAGTTCGTTAGGAAACACCATATATTTT	CASSSLGNTIYF
TRBV30	once	-	TRBJ2-1	TGTGCCTGGAGTGTCCGACTAGGTCTGAGGGATGAGCAGTTCTTC	CAWSVRLGLRDEQFF
TRBV5-4	-	TRBD1	TRBJ1-2	TGTGCCAGCAGCCCAGGGGGCGTTGGCTACACCTTC	CASSPGGVGYTF
TRBV5-1	-	-	TRBJ1-2	TGCGCCAGCAGCTTGCGTTTCAGGGGCTCAGGCTACACCTTC	CASSLRFRGSGYTF
TRBV27	once	TRBD1	TRBJ2-3	TGTGCCAGCAGTGCCAGGGGGTACCCAGATACGCAGTATTTT	CASSARGYPDTQYF
TRBV29-1	-	-	TRBJ1-1	TGCAGCGGAACGACAGGCATGAACACTGAAGCTTTCTTT	CSGTTGMNTEAFF
TRBV2	-	TRBD1	TRBJ1-1	TGTGCCAGCAGGGGGACAGGGACCACTGAAGCTTTCTTT	CASRGTGTTEAFF
TRBV3-1/TRBV3-2	once	-	TRBJ2-2	TGTGCCAGCTCCAGGTCCTCCGGCTACACCGGGGAGCTGTTTTTT	CASSRSSGYTGELFF
TRBV5-8	-	-	TRBJ2-5	TGTGCCAGCAGCTTGGCGGAGACCCAGTACTTC	CASSLAETQYF
TRBV2	-	TRBD2	TRBJ2-1	TGTGCCAGCAGGCGGGAGGAATCCTACAATGAGCAGTTCTTC	CASRREESYNEQFF
TRBV5-1	once	TRBD2	TRBJ2-7	TGCGCCAGCAGCTTGGATGCCGGGACTAGGGGCGAGCAGTACTTC	CASSLDAGTRGEQYF
TRBV10-2	-	-	TRBJ1-2	TGCGCCAGCACCCGGGATTCCTCTAACTATGGCTACACCTTC	CASTRDSSNYGYTF
TRBV27	-	TRBD1	TRBJ2-7	TGTGCCAGCTATACCCGTCGGGCAGGGGGCTCCTACGAGCAGTACTTC	CASYTRRAGGSYEQYF
TRBV20-1	-	TRBD2	TRBJ2-3	TGCAGTGCTAGTAGCGGGGGTACAGATACGCAGTATTTT	CSASSGGTDTQYF
TRBV6-5	-	-	TRBJ1-1	TGTGCCAGCAGCGACAACAGGAACACTGAAGCTTTCTTT	CASSDNRNTEAFF
TRBV14	-	-	TRBJ1-3	TGTGCCAGCAGTCCAGGGTTCTTCTCTGGAAACACCATATATTTT	CASSPGFFSGNTIYF
TRBV13	-	-	TRBJ2-3	TGTGCCAGCAGCTTAGCCACTAGCTTTGAGGGCACAGATACGCAGTATTTT	CASSLATSFEGTDTQYF